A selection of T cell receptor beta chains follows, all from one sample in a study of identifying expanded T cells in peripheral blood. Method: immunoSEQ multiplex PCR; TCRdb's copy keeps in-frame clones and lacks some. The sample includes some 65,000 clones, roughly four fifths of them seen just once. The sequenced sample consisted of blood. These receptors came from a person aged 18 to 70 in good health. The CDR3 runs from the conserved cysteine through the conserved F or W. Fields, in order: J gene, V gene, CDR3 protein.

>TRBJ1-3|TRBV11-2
CASSLIYRDGKAGNTIYF
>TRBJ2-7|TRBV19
CASSITAGPSYEQYF
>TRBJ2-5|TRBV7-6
CASSLVTSGGKETQYF
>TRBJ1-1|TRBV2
CASRLGEGSTEAFF
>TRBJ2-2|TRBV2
CASSGLAYGELLF
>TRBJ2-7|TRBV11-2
CASTEDRGLNEQYF
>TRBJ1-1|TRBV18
CASSPRDVGMNTEAFF
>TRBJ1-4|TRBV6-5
CASSYSGGAEEKLFF
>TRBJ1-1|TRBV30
CAWSSGMNTEAFF
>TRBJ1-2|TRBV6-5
CASSPTSDGYTF
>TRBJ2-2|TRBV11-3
CASSFGRGNTGELFF
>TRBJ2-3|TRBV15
CATSRDIPLLAGDTDTQYF
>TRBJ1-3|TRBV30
CACHSSGNTIYF
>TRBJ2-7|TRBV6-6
CASSYWGGEQYF
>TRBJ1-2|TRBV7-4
CASSLGGYGYTF
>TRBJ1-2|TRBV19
CASSPGQGIYGYTF
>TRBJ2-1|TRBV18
CASSPRGGGNNEQFF
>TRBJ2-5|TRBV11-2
CASSLGVESFGETQYF
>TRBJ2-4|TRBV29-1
CSVGEAKNIQYF
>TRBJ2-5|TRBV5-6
CASSRGIRGQETQYF
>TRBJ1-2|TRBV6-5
CASSGQGTWNGYTF
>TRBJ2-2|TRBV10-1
CASRLFGGQGAAGELFF
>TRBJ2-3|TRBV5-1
CASRPGGLAGGYTQYF
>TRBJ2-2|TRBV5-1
CASSLRSLAGAANTGELFF
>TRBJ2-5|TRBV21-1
CASSHGNRKETQYF
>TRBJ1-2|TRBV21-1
CASSKEEGPAGYTF
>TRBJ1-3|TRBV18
CASSPPGSPGNTIYF
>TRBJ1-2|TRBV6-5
CASTPDRGSNYGYTF
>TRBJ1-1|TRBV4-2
CASSQDPQGITEAFF
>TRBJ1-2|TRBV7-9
CASSSGDSQRGYTF
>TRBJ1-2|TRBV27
CASRGPGQGGYGYTF
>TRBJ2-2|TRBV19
CASIQGRNTGELFF
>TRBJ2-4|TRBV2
CASYTWAKNIQYF
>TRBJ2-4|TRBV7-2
CASRQTGLAKNIQYF
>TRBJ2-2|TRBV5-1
CASSSGVRELFF
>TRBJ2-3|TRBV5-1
CASSLGGTDTQYF
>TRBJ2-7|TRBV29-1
CSVVFDVYEQYF
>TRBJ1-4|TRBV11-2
CASSSTGMVGEKLFF
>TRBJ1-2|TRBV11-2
CASSAQGVYGYTF
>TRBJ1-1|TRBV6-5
CASSIRKANTEAFF
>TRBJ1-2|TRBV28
CASMTAFNYGYTF
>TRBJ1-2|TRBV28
CASSSRTGPNYGYTF
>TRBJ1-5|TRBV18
CASSGTTGDYSNQPQHF
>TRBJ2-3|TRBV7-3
CASSLTGTSGGFRTDTQYF
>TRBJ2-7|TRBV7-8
CASSLRGYEQYF
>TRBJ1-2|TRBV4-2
CASSQDRDSFHYGYTF
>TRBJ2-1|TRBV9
CASSASGLPLNEQFF
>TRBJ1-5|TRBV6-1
CASSSGTGGWQPQHF
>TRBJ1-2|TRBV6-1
CASSDIQGDQGGYTF
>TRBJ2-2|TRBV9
CASSPRVASNGELFF
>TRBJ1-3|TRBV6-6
CASSFDRVRNTIYF
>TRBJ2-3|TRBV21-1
CASSMGQGGTDTQYF
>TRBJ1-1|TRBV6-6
CASSPGTGGTEAFF
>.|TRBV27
CASQEGGLPYEQYF